This T cell receptor (beta chain) was recovered during a study of T cells in Graves' hyperthyroidism and ophthalmopathy. RNA transcripts served as the template for amplifying TCR beta CDR3 regions. During a first-round RT-PCR of the TCR CDR3, the HTBI primer set was used. TCRdb ran MiXCR on the multiplex PCR reads and lists one entry per CDR3 protein. The table records hundreds of thousands of distinct CDR3 sequences, about 19% of them present only once. It was uncontrolled infection, other autoimmune disease, pregnancy or lactation that excluded patients. Every diagnosis used clinical symptoms, serum thyroxine and TRAb, thyroid ultrasound and orbital computed tomography. First hyperthyroidism diagnosis is when the blood sample was obtained, before any ophthalmopathy symptoms. CDR1 is MNHEY and CDR2 is SMNVEV in the germline V gene (reference sequence). The V segment lost 5 bases and the J segment 3 bases; nucleotides outside the gene matches: 7. The CDR3 totals 16 residues.

The source material was blood. V and J are TRBV27 and TRBJ2-6, with TRBD1 matching over 7 bases. The receptor's source is a woman between 45 and 60 years old with Graves' hyperthyroidism that later progressed to Graves' ophthalmopathy. For the CDR3, the DNA is TGTGCCAGCAGTGCTCTGACAGGGAGTGGGGCCAACGTCCTGACTTTC. Encoded protein: CASSALTGSGANVLTF.